The sequence of this TCR beta chain was determined in a study of Ad26.COV2.S vaccination and SARS-CoV-2 variants. The protocol was immunoSEQ multiplex PCR, while the TCRdb copy is restricted to in-frame clones and leaves out a portion. Here the sample spans approximately 150,000 clones, 86% being singletons. Germline assignment: CDR1 SGHRS and CDR2 YFSETQ. CDR3 length equals 15 residues. Trimming shortened V by 0 bases and J by 10 bases, and 14 bases separated the two germline ends. The receptor was derived from a human donor who had recovered from COVID-19. V usage is TRBV5-1 and J usage is TRBJ1-6, with D possibly being TRBD1 (6 bases). Sequencing used peripheral blood, obtained after recovery from COVID-19. In DNA form, the CDR3 reads TGCGCCAGCAGCTTGGCAGCAGGGGTTTGGTCACCCCTCCACTTT. Translated, it gives CASSLAAGVWSPLHF.